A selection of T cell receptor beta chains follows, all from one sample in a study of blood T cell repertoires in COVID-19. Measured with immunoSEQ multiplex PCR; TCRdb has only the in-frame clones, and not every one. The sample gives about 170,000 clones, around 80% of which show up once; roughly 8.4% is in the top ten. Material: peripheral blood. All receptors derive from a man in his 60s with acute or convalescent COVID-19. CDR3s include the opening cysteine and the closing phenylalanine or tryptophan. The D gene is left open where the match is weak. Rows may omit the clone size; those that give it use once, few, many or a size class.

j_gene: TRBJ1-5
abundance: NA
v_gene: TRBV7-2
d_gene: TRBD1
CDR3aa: CASSSRTGGSNQPQHF
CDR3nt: TGTGCCAGCAGCTCCCGGACAGGGGGAAGCAATCAGCCCCAGCATTTT

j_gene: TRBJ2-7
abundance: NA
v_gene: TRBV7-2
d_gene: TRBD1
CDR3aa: CASSLWDRGYEQYF
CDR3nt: TGTGCCAGCAGCTTATGGGACAGGGGTTACGAGCAGTACTTC

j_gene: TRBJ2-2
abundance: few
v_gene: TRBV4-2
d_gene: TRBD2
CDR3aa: CASSQEWKRGNTGELFF
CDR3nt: TGTGCCAGCAGCCAAGAATGGAAGCGGGGAAACACCGGGGAGCTGTTTTTT

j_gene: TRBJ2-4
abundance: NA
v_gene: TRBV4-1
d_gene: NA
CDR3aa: CASSREGGLTAKNIQYF
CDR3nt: TGCGCCAGCAGCCGGGAAGGGGGACTAACGGCCAAAAACATTCAGTACTTC

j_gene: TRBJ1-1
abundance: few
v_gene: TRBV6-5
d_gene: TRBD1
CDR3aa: CASSNSGTGTIGAFF
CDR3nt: TGTGCCAGCAGTAACTCAGGGACAGGGACTATTGGAGCTTTCTTT

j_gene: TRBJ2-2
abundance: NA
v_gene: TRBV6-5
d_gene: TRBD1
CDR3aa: CASQGAILTGELFF
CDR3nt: TGTGCCAGCCAGGGGGCGATCCTCACCGGGGAGCTGTTTTTT

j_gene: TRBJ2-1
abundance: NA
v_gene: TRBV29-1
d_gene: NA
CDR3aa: CSVENRDDEQFF
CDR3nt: TGCAGCGTTGAAAACAGGGATGATGAGCAGTTCTTC

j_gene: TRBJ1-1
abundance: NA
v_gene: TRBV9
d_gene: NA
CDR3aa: CASSAGMDTEAFF
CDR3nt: TGTGCCAGCAGCGCAGGGATGGACACTGAAGCTTTCTTT

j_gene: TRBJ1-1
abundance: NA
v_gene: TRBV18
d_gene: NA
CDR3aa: CASSPRGGIKNTEAFF
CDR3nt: TGTGCCAGCTCACCCCGTGGCGGGATCAAGAACACTGAAGCTTTCTTT

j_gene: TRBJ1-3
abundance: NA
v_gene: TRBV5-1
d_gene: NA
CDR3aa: CASSPSGQGSSSGNTIYF
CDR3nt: TGCGCCAGCAGCCCTTCCGGTCAGGGTTCGAGCTCTGGAAACACCATATATTTT

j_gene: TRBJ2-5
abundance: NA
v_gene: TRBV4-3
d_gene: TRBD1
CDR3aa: CASSQEQGAKTQYF
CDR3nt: TGCGCCAGCAGCCAAGAACAGGGGGCGAAGACCCAGTACTTC

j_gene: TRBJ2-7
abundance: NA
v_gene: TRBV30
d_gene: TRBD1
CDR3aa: CAWGGQLNEQYF
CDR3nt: TGTGCCTGGGGGGGACAGTTAAACGAGCAGTACTTC

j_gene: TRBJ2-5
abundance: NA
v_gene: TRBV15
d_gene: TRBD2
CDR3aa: CATSRSPSGGQETQYF
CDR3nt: TGTGCCACCAGCCGCTCCCCCTCGGGGGGCCAAGAGACCCAGTACTTC

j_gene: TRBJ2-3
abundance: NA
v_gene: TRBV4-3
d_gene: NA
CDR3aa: CASSQDAGREVADTQYF
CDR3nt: TGCGCCAGCAGCCAAGACGCCGGAAGGGAGGTCGCAGATACGCAGTATTTT

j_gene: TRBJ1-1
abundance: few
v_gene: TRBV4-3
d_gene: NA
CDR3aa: CASSLTDTNTEAFF
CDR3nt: TGCGCCAGCAGCCTCACTGACACAAACACTGAAGCTTTCTTT

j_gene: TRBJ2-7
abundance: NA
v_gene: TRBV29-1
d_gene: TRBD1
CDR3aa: CSDDRVTSYEQYF
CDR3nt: TGCAGCGATGACAGGGTCACTTCCTACGAGCAGTACTTC

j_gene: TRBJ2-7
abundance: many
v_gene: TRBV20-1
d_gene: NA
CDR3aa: CSARAGYEQYF
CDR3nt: TGCAGTGCTAGGGCAGGGTACGAGCAGTACTTC

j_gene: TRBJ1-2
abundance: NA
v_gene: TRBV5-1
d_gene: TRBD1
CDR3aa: CASSLDGDSLNYGYTF
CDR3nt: TGCGCCAGCAGCTTGGACGGGGACAGTCTCAACTATGGCTACACCTTC

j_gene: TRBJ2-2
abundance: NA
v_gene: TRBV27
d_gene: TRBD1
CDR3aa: CASSPGQGIATGELFF
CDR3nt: TGTGCCAGCAGTCCGGGACAGGGAATAGCCACCGGGGAGCTGTTTTTT

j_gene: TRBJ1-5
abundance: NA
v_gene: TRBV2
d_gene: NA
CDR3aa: CASSKDSPNQPQHF
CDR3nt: TGTGCCAGCAGCAAAGACAGCCCCAATCAGCCCCAGCATTTT

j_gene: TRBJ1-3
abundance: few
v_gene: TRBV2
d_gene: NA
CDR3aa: CASRNRTVLSGNTIYF
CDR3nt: TGTGCCAGCAGGAACAGGACCGTTCTCTCTGGAAACACCATATATTTT

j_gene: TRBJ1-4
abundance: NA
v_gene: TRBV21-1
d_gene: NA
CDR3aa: CAQGDRVTTNEKLFF
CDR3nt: TGTGCTCAGGGGGACAGGGTAACAACTAATGAAAAACTGTTTTTT

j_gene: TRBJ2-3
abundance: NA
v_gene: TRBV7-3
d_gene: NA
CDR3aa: CASSFEGVGTDTQYF
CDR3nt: TGTGCCAGCAGCTTCGAGGGAGTGGGCACAGATACGCAGTATTTT

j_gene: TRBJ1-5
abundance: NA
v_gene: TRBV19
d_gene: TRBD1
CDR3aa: CASTPTGESNQPQHF
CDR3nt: TGTGCCAGTACCCCAACAGGGGAAAGCAATCAGCCCCAGCATTTT

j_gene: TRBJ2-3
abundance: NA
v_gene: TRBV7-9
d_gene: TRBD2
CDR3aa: CASSLPPSGGDADTQYF
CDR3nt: TGTGCCAGCAGCTTACCCCCTTCGGGGGGGGACGCAGATACGCAGTATTTT

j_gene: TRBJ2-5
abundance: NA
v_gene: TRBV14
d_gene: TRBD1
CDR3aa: CASRRRGQETQYF
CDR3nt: TGTGCCAGCAGGCGCAGGGGGCAAGAGACCCAGTACTTC

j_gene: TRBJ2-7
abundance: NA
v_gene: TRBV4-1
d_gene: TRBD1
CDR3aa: CASSQAGTGQYEQYF
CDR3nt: TGCGCCAGCAGCCAGGCCGGGACAGGGCAATACGAGCAGTACTTC

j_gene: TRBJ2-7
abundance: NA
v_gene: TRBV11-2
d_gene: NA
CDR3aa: CASSRTRQGSEQYF
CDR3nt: TGTGCCAGCAGCCGAACAAGGCAGGGGAGTGAGCAGTACTTC

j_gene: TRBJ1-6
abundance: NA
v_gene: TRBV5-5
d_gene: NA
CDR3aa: CASSFAEDSPLHF
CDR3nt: TGTGCCAGCAGCTTCGCCGAGGATTCACCCCTCCACTTT

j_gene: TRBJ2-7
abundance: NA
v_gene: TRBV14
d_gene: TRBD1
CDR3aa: CASSHGTGYEQYF
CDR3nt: TGTGCCAGCAGCCATGGGACAGGCTACGAGCAGTACTTC

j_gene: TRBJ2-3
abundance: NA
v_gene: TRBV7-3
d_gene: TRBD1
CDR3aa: CASSFTGTGADTQYF
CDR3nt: TGTGCCAGCAGCTTTACCGGGACAGGAGCGGATACGCAGTATTTT

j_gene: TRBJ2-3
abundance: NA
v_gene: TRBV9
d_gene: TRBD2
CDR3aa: CASSTDSPGLAASDTQYF
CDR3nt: TGTGCCAGCAGCACTGATTCCCCGGGACTAGCGGCCTCAGATACGCAGTATTTT

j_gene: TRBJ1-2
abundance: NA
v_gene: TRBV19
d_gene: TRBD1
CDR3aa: CASSPLTGEGGYTF
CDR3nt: TGTGCCAGTAGTCCTCTGACAGGGGAAGGAGGCTACACCTTC

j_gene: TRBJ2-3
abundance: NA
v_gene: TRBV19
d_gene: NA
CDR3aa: CASRMGQGRGDTQYF
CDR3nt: TGTGCCAGTAGAATGGGCCAGGGAAGAGGAGATACGCAGTATTTT

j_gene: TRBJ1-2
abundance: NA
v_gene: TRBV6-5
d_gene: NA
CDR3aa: CASSYLEDYGYTF
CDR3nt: TGTGCCAGCAGTTACTTGGAGGACTATGGCTACACCTTC

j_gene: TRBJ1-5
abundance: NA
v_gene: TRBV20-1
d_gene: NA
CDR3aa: CSASLSRVSNQPQHF
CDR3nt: TGCAGTGCTAGTCTCTCCAGGGTTAGCAATCAGCCCCAGCATTTT

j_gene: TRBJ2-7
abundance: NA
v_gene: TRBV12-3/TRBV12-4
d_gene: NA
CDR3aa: CASSLSGGPEQYF
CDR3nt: TGTGCCAGCAGTTTGTCGGGGGGCCCGGAGCAGTACTTC

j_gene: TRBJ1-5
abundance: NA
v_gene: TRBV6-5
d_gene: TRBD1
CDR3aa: CASSPTGNQPQHF
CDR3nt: TGTGCCAGCAGTCCGACAGGGAATCAGCCCCAGCATTTT

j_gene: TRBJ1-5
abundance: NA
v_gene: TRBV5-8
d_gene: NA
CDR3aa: CASSLMAVRSNQPQHF
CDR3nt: TGTGCCAGCAGCTTAATGGCAGTTCGTAGCAATCAGCCCCAGCATTTT

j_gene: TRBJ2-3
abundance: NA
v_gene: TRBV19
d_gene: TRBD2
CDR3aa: CASSIESRGGDTQYF
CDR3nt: TGTGCCAGTAGTATAGAGTCTCGGGGGGGCGATACGCAGTATTTT

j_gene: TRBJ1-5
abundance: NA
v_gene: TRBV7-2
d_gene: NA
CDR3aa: CASSLSTGSNQPQHF
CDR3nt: TGTGCCAGCAGCTTATCGACAGGATCCAATCAGCCCCAGCATTTT

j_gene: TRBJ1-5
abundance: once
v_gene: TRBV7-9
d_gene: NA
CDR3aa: CASSRTDQPQHF
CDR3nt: TGTGCCAGCAGCAGGACAGATCAGCCCCAGCATTTT

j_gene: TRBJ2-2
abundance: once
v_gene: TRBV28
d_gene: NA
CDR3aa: CASVGHNTGELFF
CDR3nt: TGTGCCAGCGTGGGACACAACACCGGGGAGCTGTTTTTT

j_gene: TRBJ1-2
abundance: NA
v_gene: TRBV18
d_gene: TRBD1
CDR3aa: CASSRRERRDRDDYGYTF
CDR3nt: TGTGCCAGCTCGCGGAGGGAACGCCGGGACAGGGACGACTATGGCTACACCTTC

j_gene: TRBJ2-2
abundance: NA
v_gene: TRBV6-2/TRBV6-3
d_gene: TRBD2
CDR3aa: CASSHDLAGLNTGELFF
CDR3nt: TGTGCCAGCAGTCACGACCTAGCGGGACTGAACACCGGGGAGCTGTTTTTT